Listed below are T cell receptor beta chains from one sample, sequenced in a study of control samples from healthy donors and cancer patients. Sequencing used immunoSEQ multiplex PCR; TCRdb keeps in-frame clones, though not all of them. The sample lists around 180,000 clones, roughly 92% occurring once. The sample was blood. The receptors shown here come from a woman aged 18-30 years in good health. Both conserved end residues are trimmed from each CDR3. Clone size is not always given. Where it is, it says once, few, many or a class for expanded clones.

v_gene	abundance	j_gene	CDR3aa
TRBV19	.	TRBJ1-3	ASSTLQGSNTIY
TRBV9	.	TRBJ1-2	ASSASTSRLSGYT
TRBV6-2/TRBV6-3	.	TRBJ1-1	ASSLGRGTPNTEAF
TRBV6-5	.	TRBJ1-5	ASRRGLGQPQH
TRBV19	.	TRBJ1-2	ATTPGSTANYGYT
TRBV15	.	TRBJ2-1	ATSRDYGGQGRSDEQF
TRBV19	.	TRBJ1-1	ASTQGDRGHGTEAF
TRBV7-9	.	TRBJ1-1	ASSVQTGRNTEAF
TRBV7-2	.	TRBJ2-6	ASSLGGTGANVLT
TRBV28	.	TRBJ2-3	ASSFDAARLAENTSTDTQY
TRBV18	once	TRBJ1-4	ASSPAGLGEKLF
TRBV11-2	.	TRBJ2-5	ASSLEFAGAGETQY
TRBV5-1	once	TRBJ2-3	ASSSITDPTDTQY
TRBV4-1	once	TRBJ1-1	ASSFGVGVGTEAF
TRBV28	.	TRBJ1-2	ASNLAGGEYGYT
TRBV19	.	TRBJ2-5	ASSPPNRRGETQY
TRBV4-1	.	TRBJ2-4	ASSGGKAGAGVGWPDIQY
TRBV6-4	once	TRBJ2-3	ASRYPRDRGQDTQY
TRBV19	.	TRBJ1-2	ASSPQGRGGYT
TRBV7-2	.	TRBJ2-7	ASSAQGADEQY
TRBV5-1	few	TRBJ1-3	ASSLGGQLPGIGRGNTIY
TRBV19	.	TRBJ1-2	ASSTTSNYGYT
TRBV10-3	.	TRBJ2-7	AISEPGLALYEQY
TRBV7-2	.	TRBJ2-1	ASSLSRNNEQF
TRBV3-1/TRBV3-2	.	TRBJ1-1	ASRFTSNTEAF